This TCR beta chain was sequenced for a study of blood T cell repertoires in COVID-19. TCRdb's table, derived via immunoSEQ multiplex PCR, lists solely in-frame clones and lacks some. The table has just under 150,000 clones, about 85% seen once. This TCR was sampled from a human donor with acute or convalescent COVID-19. The donor label of this sample is uncertain. Source material: peripheral blood.

The CDR3 sequence: CASSEGAGSNEKLFF. The DNA for the CDR3 is TGTGCCAGCAGTGAAGGTGCAGGGTCTAATGAAAAACTGTTTTTT. The V call is TRBV25-1, the J call TRBJ1-4; D perhaps matches TRBD1 (5 bases). Trimming cost V 2 bases and J 3 bases, with 10 bases left between them. Germline CDR1 and CDR2: MGHDK and SYGVNS. CDR3 length: 15 amino acids.